This T cell receptor (beta chain) came from a study of T cell responses to AZD1222 COVID-19 vaccine. CDR1 SGHNT and CDR2 YYREEE come from the germline V gene (reference sequence). This CDR3 is 14 amino acids long. V was trimmed by 0 bases and J by 8 bases, leaving 14 bases between them. Method: immunoSEQ multiplex PCR; TCRdb's copy keeps in-frame clones and lacks some. Of 90,000 to 150,000 clones listed, 87% were seen once; the top ten hold 2.5% to 3%. The sequencing here drew on peripheral blood, taken 28 days after the second AZD1222 dose. The receptor comes from an adult who received the AZD1222 COVID-19 vaccine. The rearrangement links TRBV5-4 to TRBJ1-1, with D possibly TRBD1 on 6 matching bases. The CDR3 reads CASSLAGTSGEAFF. The CDR3, as DNA: TGTGCCAGCAGCTTGGCCGGGACATCCGGGGAAGCTTTCTTT.